This TCR beta chain was documented in a study of T cells after yellow fever vaccination. V lost 1 base and J lost 6; bases outside the gene matches: 1. Germline V CDR1 and CDR2: MGHRA, YSYEKL. This CDR3 has 13 residues. Turning to this clonotype: As yet, its antigen is unknown.

MiXCR was run by TCRdb on the 5' RACE reads, yielding one entry per CDR3 protein. This sample yields 360,000 or so distinct CDR3 sequences, of which roughly 11% are seen a single time; less than 20% belongs to the top ten. Overall study findings and caveats: After the booster, roughly 96% of CD4 and just over 85% of CD8 primary-response clones were re-detected. High-abundance clonotypes from the bulk population could contaminate FACS-sorted repertoires.

This material consisted of PBMCs, taken on the day of the first yellow fever vaccination. This chain connects TRBV4-1 to TRBJ1-1; 8 nucleotides agree with TRBD1. The sequence came from a man younger than 35 who received the YFV17D yellow fever vaccine. The CDR3 nucleotides read TGCGCCAGCAGCCAAGTGACAGGGGCTGAAGCTTTCTTT. Residues: CASSQVTGAEAFF.